The 26 T cell receptor beta chains below all came from one sample that was sequenced in a study of Ad26.COV2.S vaccination and SARS-CoV-2 variants. Treatment denoted: some 20 received Ad26.COV2.S at low or high dose, single or two shots; roughly five received placebo; per-sample allocation not given. Specimen acquisition occurred on day 63 following the initial vaccine or placebo injection. The protocol was immunoSEQ multiplex PCR, while the TCRdb copy is restricted to in-frame clones and leaves out a portion. The sample has around 450,000 clones; 80% to 95% are singletons. Source: peripheral blood, taken in a trial of Ad26.COV2.S vaccine versus placebo. These receptors came from a person between 18 and 65 years old who received the Ad26.COV2.S COVID-19 vaccine or a placebo.

The CDR3 loop reads CASSRTRTDTQYF. CDR3 sequence (DNA): TGTGCCAGCAGCCGTACGCGCACAGATACGCAGTATTTT. The rearrangement joins TRBV25-1 to TRBJ2-3; no reliable D call. The CDR3 has 13 residues. Germline values: CDR1 MGHDK, CDR2 SYGVNS. V gave up 6 bases and J gave up 1 base, with 8 bases separating them. The variable domain in full, completed from reference TRBV25-1 and TRBJ2-3, reads EADIYQTPRYLVIGTGKKITLECSQTMGHDKMYWYQQDPGMELHLIHYSYGVNSTEKGDLSSESTVSRIRTEHFPLTLESARPSHTSQYLCASSRTRTDTQYFGPGTRLTVL.

This clone was recorded once. This rearrangement joins TRBV29-1 to TRBJ2-5; D is ambiguous. Looked up from germline, CDR1 is SQVTM and CDR2 is ANQGSEA. With 6 bases removed from V and 2 bases from J, the gap between germline ends came to 4 bases. The CDR3 is 10 amino acids. The CDR3 DNA is TGCAGCGTCCGACAAGAGACCCAGTACTTC. Translating gives CSVRQETQYF.

The DNA of the CDR3 is TGTGCCAGCAGCTTCCCGGAGGGGGCGGGTTTGAACACTGAAGCTTTCTTT. The encoded protein is CASSFPEGAGLNTEAFF. The chain employs TRBV7-9 and TRBJ1-1; 7 bases are a match to TRBD1. Germline CDR1 reads SEHNR; CDR2 reads FQNEAQ (reference sequence). This CDR3 has 17 amino acids. V was pared by 3 bases and J by 0 bases, with 10 bases of the junction left unmatched. The full variable domain, rest sourced from reference TRBV7-9 and TRBJ1-1, is DTGVSQNPRHKITKRGQNVTFRCDPISEHNRLYWYRQTLGQGPEFLTYFQNEAQLEKSRLLSDRFSAERPKGSFSTLEIQRTEQGDSAMYLCASSFPEGAGLNTEAFFGQGTRLTVV.

The J gene is TRBJ1-5, the V gene TRBV30; D gene ambiguous. Germline V gene lookup returns CDR1 GTSNPN and CDR2 SVGIG (reference sequence). The germline V and J ends were trimmed by 0 bases and 3 bases, with 9 bases remaining between them. The CDR3 runs to 14 residues. The CDR3 region has the DNA TGTGCCTGGAGTGTTGGCAAGTCCAATCAGCCCCAGCATTTT. Protein: CAWSVGKSNQPQHF.

The gene calls are TRBV2 and TRBJ1-5; weak D call: TRBD1 (6 bases). V was pared by 7 bases and J by 9 bases, with 16 bases between. From germline, CDR1 is SNHLY and CDR2 FYNNEI. The CDR3 loop spans 13 amino acids. CDR3 DNA sequence: TGTGCCAGCAACTCAGGACAGTTAGGGCCCCAGCATTTT. Encoded protein: CASNSGQLGPQHF.

J is TRBJ2-7 and V is TRBV11-2, with 7 bases aligning to TRBD2. This CDR3 comprises 13 residues. Looked up from germline, CDR1 is SGHAT and CDR2 is FQNNGV. With V trimmed by 5 bases and J by 7 bases, 8 bases remained unmatched. CDR3 coding DNA: TGTGCCAGCAGCCGGGACTATTCCAGTGAGCAGTACTTC. It yields the protein CASSRDYSSEQYF.

This clone appeared once. The J gene is TRBJ1-1, the V gene TRBV7-2; 8 bases agree with TRBD1. The germline V gene encodes CDR1 SGHTA and CDR2 FQGNSA. This CDR3 region has 15 residues. V was pared by 5 bases and J by 1 base, with 6 bases of the junction left unmatched. CDR3 region: CASSPRQGKNTEAFF. The CDR3 DNA reads as TGTGCCAGCAGCCCAAGACAGGGGAAGAACACTGAAGCTTTCTTT.

The chain has TRBV4-3 and TRBJ2-2; TRBD2 aligns across 7 bases. The CDR3 runs to 15 residues. Looked up from germline, CDR1 is LGHNA and CDR2 is YSLEER. V lost 3 bases and J lost 0; bases outside the gene matches: 1. CDR3 DNA sequence: TGCGCCAGCAGCCAGGGACTACCGAACACCGGGGAGCTGTTTTTT. Its translation: CASSQGLPNTGELFF.

The rearrangement links TRBV9 to TRBJ1-2; no clear D. Trimming pared 3 bases from V and 11 bases from J, leaving 14 bases between. This CDR3 is built from 12 residues. From germline, CDR1 is SGDLS and CDR2 YYNGEE. The CDR3 DNA follows: TGTGCCAGCAGCGCCTCGGGTCTCGGGTACACCTTC. It yields the protein CASSASGLGYTF.

A few counts support this clone. The V and J genes are TRBV4-3 and TRBJ1-1, with TRBD1 as a possible D gene (5 bases). The CDR3 is made up of 15 amino acids. Germline CDR1 is LGHNA and CDR2 is YSLEER. The V gene lost 0 bases and the J gene lost 4 bases, with 12 bases spanning the gap. CDR3 amino acids: CASSQDRVLGTEAFF. The DNA for the CDR3 is TGCGCCAGCAGCCAAGACAGGGTCTTGGGCACTGAAGCTTTCTTT.

This clone came up once. This chain joins TRBV7-9 and TRBJ2-7; 9 bases agree with TRBD2. The trim removed 3 bases at V and 4 bases at J, leaving 4 bases unmatched. This CDR3 is 14 amino acids long. CDR1 is SEHNR, CDR2 FQNEAQ, per germline (reference sequence). CDR3 in amino acids: CASSFSGSVYEQYF. The CDR3 DNA follows: TGTGCCAGCAGCTTTAGCGGGAGTGTGTACGAGCAGTACTTC.

This rearrangement joins TRBV7-8 to TRBJ2-7; 8 bases line up with TRBD1. The CDR3 has 13 amino acids. J lost 3 bases, V lost 5 bases, and 3 bases had no gene match. CDR1 and CDR2 (germline): SGHVS, FQNEAQ. The CDR3 region is CASSRDRSYEQYF. The CDR3 coding sequence is TGTGCCAGCAGCCGGGACAGGAGCTACGAGCAGTACTTC.

The rearrangement joins TRBV19 to TRBJ1-1; D perhaps matches TRBD1 (6 bases). This CDR3 spans 14 amino acids. V was shortened by 7 bases and J by 4 bases, with 16 bases between the two germline ends. In germline, CDR1 is LNHDA, CDR2 SQIVND (reference sequence). CDR3 coding DNA: TGTGCCAGTACTCCAGGGGAATGGAGCACTGAAGCTTTCTTT. Translated: CASTPGEWSTEAFF.

The J gene is TRBJ2-7, the V gene TRBV11-2; D remains ambiguous. The length of the CDR3 is 15 residues. Trimming shortened V by 4 bases and J by 1 base, and 14 bases separated the two germline ends. Germline V lookup: CDR1 SGHAT, CDR2 FQNNGV. The CDR3 DNA is TGTGCCAGCAGCTCCATTGGGGAAACGTCCTACGAGCAGTACTTC. Translated, it gives CASSSIGETSYEQYF.

The chain joins TRBV4-3 to TRBJ2-2, with D possibly being TRBD1 (5 bases). Trimming took off 4 bases at V and 3 bases at J, with 9 bases between the two ends. The germline V gene encodes CDR1 LGHNA and CDR2 YSLEER. The CDR3 totals 14 residues. CDR3 sequence (DNA): TGCGCCAGCAGCCCCAGCAGGGACACCGGGGAGCTGTTTTTT. Translation: CASSPSRDTGELFF.

The chain uses TRBV29-1 and TRBJ1-1; possibly TRBD1 for D (5 bases). Germline V gene sequence: CDR1 SQVTM, CDR2 ANQGSEA. The CDR3 is 11 residues long. The V and J ends lost 7 bases and 2 bases respectively, with 8 bases between them. CDR3 protein: CSGRGNTEAFF. The CDR3 DNA is TGCAGCGGGAGGGGAAACACTGAAGCTTTCTTT.

This chain uses TRBV13 with TRBJ2-7; unclear D gene. The CDR3 is made up of 11 amino acids. CDR1 and CDR2 (germline): PRHDT, FYEKMQ (reference sequence). The V gene lost 2 bases and the J gene lost 6 bases, with 5 bases spanning the gap. Here the CDR3 DNA reads TGTGCCAGCAGCTTAAGATCCGAGCAGTACTTC. Its protein is CASSLRSEQYF.

The chain links TRBV13 to TRBJ2-1; tentatively, D is TRBD2 (6 bases). V lost 5 bases and J lost 6, with 14 bases in between. The CDR3 loop spans 14 amino acids. Germline CDR1 PRHDT, CDR2 FYEKMQ (reference sequence). CDR3 sequence: CASSPRDWLNEQFF. In DNA form, the CDR3 reads TGTGCCAGCAGCCCCCGGGACTGGCTCAATGAGCAGTTCTTC. Together with reference TRBV13 and TRBJ2-1, the CDR3 gives the full variable domain: AAGVIQSPRHLIKEKRETATLKCYPIPRHDTVYWYQQGPGQDPQFLISFYEKMQSDKGSIPDRFSAQQFSDYHSELNMSSLELGDSALYFCASSPRDWLNEQFFGPGTRLTVL.

Note on this clone: Other DNA sequences from this sample encode an identical CDR3 as well. This chain links TRBV4-3 with TRBJ2-2; D may be TRBD2 (5 bases). Germline V lookup: CDR1 LGHNA, CDR2 YSLEER. V lost 1 base, J lost 1 base, and 7 bases lay in between. The CDR3 has 15 amino acids. As DNA, the CDR3 is TGCGCCAGCAGCCAAGGTGGGAGGAACACCGGGGAGCTGTTTTTT. This translates into CASSQGGRNTGELFF.

The J gene is TRBJ2-5, the V gene TRBV5-8, with TRBD1 as a possible D gene (5 bases). CDR3 size: 10 residues. Trimming took off 6 bases at V and 5 bases at J, with 5 bases between the two ends. Per the germline V gene, CDR1 is SGHTS and CDR2 is YDEGEE. In DNA form, the CDR3 reads TGTGCCAGCAAGGGGGAGACCCAGTACTTC. It yields the protein CASKGETQYF.

V is TRBV19 and J is TRBJ1-5, with D possibly matching TRBD1 (5 bases). The CDR3 runs to 13 residues. The germline CDR1 and CDR2 sequences are LNHDA and SQIVND (reference sequence). V was trimmed by 7 bases and J by 1 base, leaving 8 bases between them. In nucleotides, the CDR3 is TGTGCCAGTACCCGACAGAGCAATCAGCCCCAGCATTTT. It is translated as CASTRQSNQPQHF.

The V gene is TRBV15, the J gene TRBJ2-7; 8 positions agree with TRBD2. J was trimmed by 0 bases and V by 3 bases; bases with no gene match: 4. Germline CDR1 reads LNHNV; CDR2 reads YYDKDF (reference sequence). This CDR3 has 15 amino acids. The CDR3 spells CATSSRTSGSYEQYF. CDR3 DNA sequence: TGTGCCACCAGCAGCAGAACTAGCGGCTCCTACGAGCAGTACTTC.

This chain uses TRBV25-1 with TRBJ1-6; D is unclear. The CDR3 is 14 residues long. V shed 4 bases and J shed 5 bases, with 9 bases lying between them. The germline V gene encodes CDR1 MGHDK and CDR2 SYGVNS. DNA of the CDR3: TGTGCCAGCAGTGGGGAGTCAGATAATTCACCCCTCCACTTT. This encodes CASSGESDNSPLHF.

The rearrangement links TRBV27 to TRBJ2-1; 8 nucleotides agree with TRBD2. This CDR3 comprises 16 residues. The V segment lost 2 bases and the J segment 4 bases; nucleotides outside the gene matches: 7. Germline V gene sequence: CDR1 MNHEY, CDR2 SMNVEV (reference sequence). The CDR3 nucleotides read TGTGCCAGCAGTTTACACCCCCAGCGGGAGTACAATGAGCAGTTCTTC. It specifies CASSLHPQREYNEQFF.

The chain carries TRBV5-6 and TRBJ1-5, with D tentatively TRBD1 (5 bases). The CDR3 is made up of 13 amino acids. The germline V gene encodes CDR1 SGHDT and CDR2 YYEEEE. V was pared by 4 bases and J by 3 bases, with 8 bases between. The CDR3 protein is CASSPGPNQPQHF. The CDR3 DNA reads as TGTGCCAGCAGCCCAGGGCCCAATCAGCCCCAGCATTTT.

This clone was seen just once. The V call is TRBV12-5, the J call TRBJ2-3; 10 bases fit TRBD1. CDR1 is LGHNT and CDR2 is FRNRAP in the germline V gene. Trimming at V came to 1 base and at J to 3 bases, leaving 4 bases not matched to a gene. The CDR3 is 16 amino acids. CDR3 protein: CASGLGTGQGTDTQYF. As DNA, the CDR3 is TGTGCTAGTGGTTTGGGGACGGGACAGGGGACAGATACGCAGTATTTT. Supplemented by reference TRBV12-5 and TRBJ2-3, the full variable domain reads DARVTQTPRHKVTEMGQEVTMRCQPILGHNTVFWYRQTMMQGLELLAYFRNRAPLDDSGMPKDRFSAEMPDATLATLKIQPSEPRDSAVYFCASGLGTGQGTDTQYFGPGTRLTVL.